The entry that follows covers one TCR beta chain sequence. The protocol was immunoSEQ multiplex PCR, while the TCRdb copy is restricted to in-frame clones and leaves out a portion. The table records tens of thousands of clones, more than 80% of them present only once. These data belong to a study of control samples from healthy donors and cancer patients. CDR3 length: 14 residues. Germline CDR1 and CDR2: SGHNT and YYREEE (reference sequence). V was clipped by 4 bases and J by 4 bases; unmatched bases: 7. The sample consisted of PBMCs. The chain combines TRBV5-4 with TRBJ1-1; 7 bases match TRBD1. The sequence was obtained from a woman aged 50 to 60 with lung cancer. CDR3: CASSETGAFTEAFF. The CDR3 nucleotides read TGTGCCAGCAGCGAAACAGGGGCCTTCACTGAAGCTTTCTTT.